This T cell receptor beta chain was retrieved from a study of cytomegalovirus exposure and HLA in healthy donors. The wider study: Among the roughly 400 genotyped donors, approximately 80% were placed in the Caucasian-associated ancestry cluster. General study findings and limits: Presence/absence analyses rested on an assumption that sequencing depth was roughly uniform across donors. It was approximately 160 TCR beta chains that were listed as cytomegalovirus-associated. Most of the TCR beta V segments (in an earlier analysis) were productive either about 90% or about 30% of the time.

With regard to this clone: Its antigen remains unidentified.

The CDR3 is 15 residues long. Germline V gene data show CDR1 as SGHNT and CDR2 as YYREEE (reference sequence). V lost 3 bases and J lost 4; bases outside the gene matches: 4. PCR used 60 Vbeta primers and 13 Jbeta primers. The protocol was immunoSEQ multiplex PCR, while the TCRdb copy is restricted to in-frame clones and leaves out a portion. Among fewer than 200,000 clones, 75% to 85% were seen once, and the ten largest hold roughly 4.7%. This clonotype originated in a man aged 25-40 years in good health and CMV-seronegative. Specimen: PBMCs. This chain joins TRBV5-4 and TRBJ2-2; 9 bases align to TRBD1. The CDR3, as DNA: TGTGCCAGCAGCTCCGGGACAGGGTTCACCGGGGAGCTGTTTTTT. It codes for CASSSGTGFTGELFF.